Listed below are T cell receptor beta chains from one sample, sequenced in a study of neurological immune-mediated disorders. TCRdb passed the 5' RACE reads through MiXCR, listing each CDR3 protein once. The sample carries 50,000 to 60,000 distinct CDR3 sequences, about 4.2% recorded once. Sequenced: CD4+ T cells from blood. Receptors originate from a woman in her forties with multiple sclerosis. Both conserved end residues are part of each CDR3. Fields, in order: CDR3 protein, V gene, J gene.

CDR3 protein: CASSRTVNNQPQHF
V gene: TRBV7-8
J gene: TRBJ1-5

CDR3 protein: CASSQDPPGTGVGEQYF
V gene: TRBV4-1
J gene: TRBJ2-7

CDR3 protein: CASSWDSYTGELFF
V gene: TRBV2
J gene: TRBJ2-2

CDR3 protein: CSANHPGGRSTGELFF
V gene: TRBV20-1
J gene: TRBJ2-2

CDR3 protein: CASSLAKGGLEQYF
V gene: TRBV7-2
J gene: TRBJ2-7

CDR3 protein: CASSVRANF
V gene: TRBV9
J gene: TRBJ1-6

CDR3 protein: CASSLGASTYEQYF
V gene: TRBV5-1
J gene: TRBJ2-7

CDR3 protein: CASSHAGQGNTEAFF
V gene: TRBV4-1
J gene: TRBJ1-1

CDR3 protein: CSAPTGSNEQFF
V gene: TRBV20-1
J gene: TRBJ2-1

CDR3 protein: CATSRDNQETQYF
V gene: TRBV15
J gene: TRBJ2-5

CDR3 protein: CASSQLIYNEQFF
V gene: TRBV6-2/TRBV6-3
J gene: TRBJ2-1

CDR3 protein: CASSPLTGTGEKLFF
V gene: TRBV5-1
J gene: TRBJ1-4

CDR3 protein: CASRFRGTEAFF
V gene: TRBV7-9
J gene: TRBJ1-1

CDR3 protein: CASSLDRNNGYTF
V gene: TRBV5-1
J gene: TRBJ1-2

CDR3 protein: CASSVMAAGRGSSGNTIYF
V gene: TRBV11-2
J gene: TRBJ1-3

CDR3 protein: CASSEPSLRVPGYTF
V gene: TRBV6-1
J gene: TRBJ1-2

CDR3 protein: CSARGLAGARPPDTQYF
V gene: TRBV20-1
J gene: TRBJ2-3

CDR3 protein: CASSSTGAPGSSYNSPLHF
V gene: TRBV7-3
J gene: TRBJ1-6

CDR3 protein: CASSDPGDTGELFF
V gene: TRBV25-1
J gene: TRBJ2-2

CDR3 protein: CASSVEVLNTGELFF
V gene: TRBV9
J gene: TRBJ2-2

CDR3 protein: CASSETGFYEQYF
V gene: TRBV6-1
J gene: TRBJ2-7

CDR3 protein: CASSIQGSTDTQYF
V gene: TRBV6-2/TRBV6-3
J gene: TRBJ2-3

CDR3 protein: CSAKRTGGVMNTEAFF
V gene: TRBV20-1
J gene: TRBJ1-1